The 6 T cell receptor beta chains below were found in one sample sequenced in a study of OX40 agonist ivuxolimab in advanced cancers. Here immunoSEQ multiplex PCR was the method, and the copy in TCRdb shows in-frame clones only, minus some. Among fewer than 35,000 clones listed, 75% to 95% were seen once. Sequences were derived from CD4+ or CD8+ T cells sorted from blood, sampled in a trial of the OX40 agonist ivuxolimab. Every receptor here comes from an adult with an advanced solid tumor such as melanoma, head and neck, liver or kidney cancer.

The chain is built from TRBV5-1 and TRBJ2-3, with 8 bases that match TRBD2. V gave up 4 bases and J gave up 0 bases; unmatched junction bases: 4. CDR1 and CDR2 from the germline V gene are SGHRS and YFSETQ. The CDR3 runs 15 residues. CDR3 residues: CASSPLAGSTDTQYF. Here the CDR3 DNA reads TGCGCCAGCAGCCCCTTAGCGGGGAGCACAGATACGCAGTATTTT.

The chain uses TRBV4-3 and TRBJ2-1; 7 nucleotides agree with TRBD2. The CDR3 consists of 15 residues. Germline V gene lookup returns CDR1 LGHNA and CDR2 YSLEER. The ends lost 0 bases at V and 6 bases at J; junction bases unmatched: 5. CDR3 nucleotides: TGCGCCAGCAGCCAAGATTTGGCGGGAGTCAATGAGCAGTTCTTC. Amino acids: CASSQDLAGVNEQFF.

The chain links TRBV19 to TRBJ1-5, with unresolved D. V dropped 8 bases and J dropped 0 bases, with 8 bases sitting between them. Germline lookup yields CDR1 LNHDA and CDR2 SQIVND (reference sequence). The CDR3 covers 13 residues. This CDR3 reads CASERDSNQPQHF. The DNA for the CDR3 is TGTGCCAGTGAGAGAGATAGCAATCAGCCCCAGCATTTT.

The genes are TRBV27 and TRBJ2-7, with D maybe TRBD1 (6 bases). The CDR3 extends over 13 amino acids. V lost 2 bases to trimming and J lost 2 bases, with 7 bases between them. Germline V gene data show CDR1 as MNHEY and CDR2 as SMNVEV (reference sequence). The CDR3 loop is CASSLGTPYEQYF. The DNA for the CDR3 is TGTGCCAGCAGTTTAGGGACACCCTACGAGCAGTACTTC.

The chain recombines TRBV6-6 with TRBJ1-2; a possible D gene is TRBD1 (5 bases). The CDR3 loop spans 15 amino acids. Per the germline V gene, CDR1 is MNHNY and CDR2 is SVGAGI (reference sequence). V lost 2 bases, J lost 7 bases, and 17 bases lay in between. CDR3: CASSYPAEGAFGYTF. As DNA, the CDR3 is TGTGCCAGCAGTTACCCGGCTGAAGGGGCATTTGGCTACACCTTC.

The CDR3 DNA reads TGTGCCAGCAGCTCGTCCAGCCATCATGACTACGAGCAGTACTTC. This gives the protein CASSSSSHHDYEQYF. This chain connects TRBV13 to TRBJ2-7; D remains ambiguous. This CDR3 has 15 residues. The germline V and J ends were trimmed by 4 bases and 3 bases, with 16 bases remaining between them. Germline CDR1 reads PRHDT; CDR2 reads FYEKMQ (reference sequence).